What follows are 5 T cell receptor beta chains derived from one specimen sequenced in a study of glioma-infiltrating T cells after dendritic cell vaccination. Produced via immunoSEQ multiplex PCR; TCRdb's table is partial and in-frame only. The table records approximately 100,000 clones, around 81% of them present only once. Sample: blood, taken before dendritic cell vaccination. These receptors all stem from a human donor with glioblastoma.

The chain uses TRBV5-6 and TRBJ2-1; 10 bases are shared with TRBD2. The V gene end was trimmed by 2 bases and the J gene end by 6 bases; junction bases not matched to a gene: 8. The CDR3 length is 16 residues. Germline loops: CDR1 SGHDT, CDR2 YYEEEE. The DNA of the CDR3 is TGTGCCAGCAGCTTCCAAAGCGGGGGGGGAGGCAATGAGCAGTTCTTC. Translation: CASSFQSGGGGNEQFF.

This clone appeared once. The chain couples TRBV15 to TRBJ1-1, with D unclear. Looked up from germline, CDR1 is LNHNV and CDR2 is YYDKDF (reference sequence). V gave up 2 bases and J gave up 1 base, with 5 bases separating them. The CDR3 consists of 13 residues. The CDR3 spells CATSRRGNTEAFF. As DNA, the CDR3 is TGTGCCACCAGCAGACGAGGGAACACTGAAGCTTTCTTT.

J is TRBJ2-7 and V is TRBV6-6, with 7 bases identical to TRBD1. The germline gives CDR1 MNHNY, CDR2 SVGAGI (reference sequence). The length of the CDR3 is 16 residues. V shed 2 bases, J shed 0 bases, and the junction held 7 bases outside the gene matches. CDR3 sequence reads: CASSYTDRVSSYEQYF. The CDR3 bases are TGTGCCAGCAGTTACACCGACAGGGTCAGCTCCTACGAGCAGTACTTC.

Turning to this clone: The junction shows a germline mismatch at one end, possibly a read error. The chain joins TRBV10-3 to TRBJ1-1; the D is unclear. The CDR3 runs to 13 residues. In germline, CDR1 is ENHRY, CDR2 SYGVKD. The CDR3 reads CASSEVGNTEAFF. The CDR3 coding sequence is TGTGCCAGCAGTGAAGTCGGGAACACTGAAGCTTTCTTT.

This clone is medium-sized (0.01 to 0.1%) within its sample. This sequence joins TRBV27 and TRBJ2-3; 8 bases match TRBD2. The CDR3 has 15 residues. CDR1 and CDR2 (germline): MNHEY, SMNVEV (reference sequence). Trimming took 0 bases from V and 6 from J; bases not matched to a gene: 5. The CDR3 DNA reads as TGTGCCAGCAGTTTATCGTGGCGGGGGGTGGATACGCAGTATTTT. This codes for CASSLSWRGVDTQYF.